This TCR beta chain was retrieved from a study of shared clonotypes between healthy human individuals. Study background: Three plates were used per donor for CD4 naive, three for CD4 memory, two for CD8 naive and one for CD8 memory. Overall study findings and caveats: Among non-shared clonotypes, generation probabilities were lower than among those shared by all four donors.

Adults of Caucasian background living in Nashville, Tennessee made up all donors. The CDR3 loop spans 13 amino acids. Germline loops: CDR1 MDHEN, CDR2 SYDVKM. The J segment lost 10 bases and the V segment lost 8 bases, leaving 6 bases of the junction unmatched. Across several immunoSEQ plates, the genomic DNA of each subset was split evenly. Repertoires were generated with immunoSEQ multiplex PCR, while TCRdb's copy carries only in-frame clones and drops some. The sample consists of approximately 640,000 clones, about 92% of them appearing once. A remark on this clone: Its antigen is still unknown.

Sample: memory CD8+ T cells from PBMCs. Subset of the sample: CD45RO+ cells pooled with CCR7-negative TemRA cells. The chain recombines TRBV28 with TRBJ1-5; 12 bases map to TRBD1. The clonotype originates from a man between 18 and 35 years old in good health. Some clones in this sample may be carry-over from other donors' samples. For the CDR3, the DNA is TGTGCCAGCCAGACGGGACAGGGGGCCCCCCAGCATTTT. This encodes CASQTGQGAPQHF.